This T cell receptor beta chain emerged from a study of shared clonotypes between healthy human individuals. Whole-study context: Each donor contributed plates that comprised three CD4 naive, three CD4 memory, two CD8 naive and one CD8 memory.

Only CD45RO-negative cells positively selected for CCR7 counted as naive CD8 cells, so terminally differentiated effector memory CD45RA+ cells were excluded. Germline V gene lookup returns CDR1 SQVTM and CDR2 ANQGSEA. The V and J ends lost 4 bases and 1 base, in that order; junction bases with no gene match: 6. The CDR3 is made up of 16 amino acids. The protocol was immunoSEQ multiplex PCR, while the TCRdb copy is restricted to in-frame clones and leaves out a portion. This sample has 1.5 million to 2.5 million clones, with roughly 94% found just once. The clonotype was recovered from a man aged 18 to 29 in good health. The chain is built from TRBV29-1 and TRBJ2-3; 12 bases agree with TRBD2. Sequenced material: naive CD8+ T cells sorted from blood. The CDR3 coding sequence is TGCAGCGTTGGAGCGACTAGCGGGGGTGGCACAGATACGCAGTATTTT. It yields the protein CSVGATSGGGTDTQYF.